Below, 6 T cell receptor beta chains from the same sample are listed, as sequenced in a study of PD-1 blockade in classical Hodgkin lymphoma. Clones were read by immunoSEQ multiplex PCR, and TCRdb kept only the in-frame ones, dropping some. The sample records around 50,000 clones, around four fifths being singletons. Time point given: cycle 4 day 1 (C4D1), after 6 weeks of nivolumab. Brentuximab vedotin exposure varied, and every patient relapsed after autologous stem cell transplantation. Here the sequenced sample was peripheral blood mononuclear cells (PBMCs), taken before the fourth cycle of nivolumab. Source of these receptors: a human donor with classical Hodgkin lymphoma.

This chain uses TRBV7-9 with TRBJ2-1, with D tentatively TRBD1 or TRBD2 (7 bases each). V was pared by 2 bases and J by 3 bases, with 23 bases between. CDR3 size: 19 residues. Germline lookup yields CDR1 SEHNR and CDR2 FQNEAQ (reference sequence). The CDR3 loop reads CASSLLSLAARGLYNEQFF. The DNA for the CDR3 is TGTGCCAGCAGCTTATTGTCTCTAGCGGCTAGGGGGCTCTACAATGAGCAGTTCTTC.

This chain joins TRBV28 and TRBJ1-2; D remains unclear. This CDR3 has 12 residues. Germline CDR1 is MDHEN and CDR2 is SYDVKM. The V gene lost 2 bases and the J gene lost 8 bases, with 9 bases spanning the gap. CDR3 DNA: TGTGCCAGCAGTTTACCCCAAGAGGGCTACACCTTC. It codes for CASSLPQEGYTF.

The chain employs TRBV28 and TRBJ1-1; D possibly corresponds to TRBD1 (5 bases). Germline V CDR1 and CDR2: MDHEN, SYDVKM. V was pared by 2 bases and J by 3 bases, with 7 bases between. This CDR3 is built from 13 residues. In nucleotides, the CDR3 is TGTGCCAGCAGTTTAGTGGGGCACACTGAAGCTTTCTTT. Protein product: CASSLVGHTEAFF.

The chain couples TRBV15 to TRBJ1-3, with 8 bases fitting TRBD1. CDR1 is LNHNV, CDR2 YYDKDF, per germline (reference sequence). Trimming at V came to 1 base and at J to 2 bases, leaving 7 bases not matched to a gene. CDR3 size: 17 residues. CDR3 DNA sequence: TGTGCCACCAGCAGAGCTTGGACAGGGCTCCCTGGAAACACCATATATTTT. As protein: CATSRAWTGLPGNTIYF.

This chain connects TRBV5-6 to TRBJ2-7; TRBD2 is a possible D gene (6 bases). V was clipped by 4 bases and J by 2 bases, with 13 bases between them. CDR1 and CDR2 (germline): SGHDT, YYEEEE. This CDR3 is built from 14 residues. CDR3 DNA sequence: TGTGCCAGCAGCATCGGAGGGGACGCCTACGAGCAGTACTTC. Its protein product is CASSIGGDAYEQYF.

This chain joins TRBV11-2 and TRBJ1-4, with D unresolved. The germline V gene encodes CDR1 SGHAT and CDR2 FQNNGV. V was shortened by 5 bases and J by 6 bases, with 10 bases between the two germline ends. This CDR3 comprises 13 residues. The CDR3 DNA is TGTGCCAGCAGCCAAGCTCTCTATGAAAAACTGTTTTTT. It yields the protein CASSQALYEKLFF.